These T cell receptor beta chains were read from a single sample in a study of shared clonotypes between healthy human individuals. Some clones are missing from TCRdb's copy, which holds only in-frame ones; the method was immunoSEQ multiplex PCR. The sample holds about 2.4 million clones, approximately 93% seen once. What was sequenced was naive CD4+ T cells from PBMCs. The receptors were sampled from a man between 18 and 29 years old in good health. Some clones in this sample may be carry-over from other donors' samples. CDR3s include the opening cysteine and the closing phenylalanine or tryptophan. Each record gives: J gene, D gene, clone size, V gene, CDR3 DNA, CDR3 protein. A D gene is named only where the DNA matches it firmly. Clone size is stated in some rows and not others, as once, few, many or a class when expanded.

TRBJ2-7 NA NA TRBV19 TGTGCCAGTAGTATACGCGGAACCTCCTACGAGCAGTACTTC CASSIRGTSYEQYF
TRBJ2-7 NA NA TRBV27 TGTGCCAGCGCCATAAGCCCCGGGACTCTTTACGAGCAGTACTTC CASAISPGTLYEQYF
TRBJ2-4 NA once TRBV6-1 TGTGCCAGCAGTGAAAGAGGTGTTGCAAGCAAAAACATTCAGTACTTC CASSERGVASKNIQYF
TRBJ2-2 TRBD2 once TRBV10-3 TGTGCCATCACATCGGGAGGGCCAGGTACCGGGGAGCTGTTTTTT CAITSGGPGTGELFF
TRBJ2-1 NA NA TRBV6-4 TGTGCCAGCAGTGACTCGGGGAGCTCCTACAATGAGCAGTTCTTC CASSDSGSSYNEQFF
TRBJ2-2 NA NA TRBV5-6 TGTGCCAGCAGCCCTTTAGGTACAGGGTTAAATCCCACCGGGGAGCTGTTTTTT CASSPLGTGLNPTGELFF
TRBJ1-2 TRBD1 NA TRBV4-3 TGCGCCAGCAGCCACACCGGGACAGGGATCGGCTACACCTTC CASSHTGTGIGYTF
TRBJ1-5 NA few TRBV7-3 TGTGCCAGCAGCTTAACACTCAATCAGCCCCAGCATTTT CASSLTLNQPQHF
TRBJ2-1 TRBD2 NA TRBV6-4 TGTGCCAGCAGTGACCATGGGACTAGCGATGAGCAGTTCTTC CASSDHGTSDEQFF
TRBJ1-4 NA once TRBV2 TGTGCCAGCAGCCTCCAAGGGGGAACTAATGAAAAACTGTTTTTT CASSLQGGTNEKLFF
TRBJ2-5 TRBD2 NA TRBV4-2 TGTGCCAGCAGCCAAGATTACCTGGACGGGAGCGGGAGGTACCAAGAGACCCAGTACTTC CASSQDYLDGSGRYQETQYF
TRBJ2-2 TRBD1 once TRBV5-1 TGCGCCAGCAGCCCCACAGCAACCGGGACAGGGTCCGTCGGGGAGCTGTTTTTT CASSPTATGTGSVGELFF
TRBJ2-7 NA NA TRBV5-1 TGCGCCAGCAGCTCGGGACAATATCTCTACGAGCAGTACTTC CASSSGQYLYEQYF
TRBJ2-1 TRBD2 NA TRBV29-1 TGCAGCGTTGAGTTGGGGACTAGCTACAATGAGCAGTTCTTC CSVELGTSYNEQFF
TRBJ2-1 TRBD2 NA TRBV9 TGTGCCAGCAGCGTTAGCGGGAGGGCCCGATACAATGAGCAGTTCTTC CASSVSGRARYNEQFF
TRBJ1-1 NA NA TRBV19 TGTGCCAGTAGGGCGGCGATGAACACTGAAGCTTTCTTT CASRAAMNTEAFF
TRBJ2-7 NA NA TRBV28 TGTGCCAGCAGTTTACAGACCGTCGAGCAGTACTTC CASSLQTVEQYF
TRBJ2-3 NA NA TRBV29-1 TGCAGCGTTGGGGACCCTACGTACACAGATACGCAGTATTTT CSVGDPTYTDTQYF
TRBJ2-2 TRBD1 NA TRBV28 TGTGCCAGCAGTCCACCGGGACAGGGTCTCCGGAAGCTGTTTTTT CASSPPGQGLRKLFF
TRBJ2-1 TRBD2 NA TRBV14 TGTGCCAGCAGCCTTCTGACTAGCGGGAGCCACAATGAGCAGTTCTTC CASSLLTSGSHNEQFF